The 6 T cell receptor beta chains presented below share a single source sample, sequenced in a study of naive and memory T cell subsets. Two oligonucleotides, mixed equimolar, formed the beta constant-region primer covering TRBC1 and TRBC2. Four rounds of PCR amplified the ligated cDNA using nested alpha and beta constant-region primers plus SP2. MiXCR, run by TCRdb on the UMI-ligation and nested PCR reads, gives a single entry per CDR3 protein. The sample holds some 83,000 distinct CDR3 sequences, around 9% seen once. The sample was naive CD8+ T cells from blood. Receptors were obtained from a human donor in good health.

The CDR3 DNA is TGCGCCAGCAGCGAGGGACAGGGTCGGGGGGAGACCCAGTACTTC. Translating it yields CASSEGQGRGETQYF. The rearrangement uses TRBV5-1 and TRBJ2-5; 9 nucleotides agree with TRBD1. The CDR3 is 15 amino acids. The germline V gene has CDR1 SGHRS and CDR2 YFSETQ. V lost 4 bases, J lost 5 bases, and 9 bases stayed unmatched.

The chain is built from TRBV7-2 and TRBJ2-5, with D tentatively TRBD1 (6 bases). The CDR3 is 13 amino acids. CDR1 and CDR2 from the germline V gene are SGHTA and FQGNSA. The V gene lost 1 base and the J gene lost 6 bases, with 9 bases spanning the gap. CDR3 in amino acids: CASSLEGVKTQYF. The CDR3 bases are TGTGCCAGCAGCTTAGAGGGGGTGAAGACCCAGTACTTC. The full variable domain, completed using reference TRBV7-2 and TRBJ2-5, is GAGVSQSPSNKVTEKGKDVELRCDPISGHTALYWYRQSLGQGLEFLIYFQGNSAPDKSGLPSDRFSAERTGGSVSTLTIQRTQQEDSAVYLCASSLEGVKTQYFGPGTRLLVL.

The chain combines TRBV24-1 with TRBJ2-2; 11 positions match TRBD1. V shed 9 bases, J shed 3 bases, and the junction held 2 bases outside the gene matches. The germline gives CDR1 KGHDR, CDR2 SFDVKD. The CDR3 loop spans 14 amino acids. The CDR3 nucleotides read TGTGCCACCGGACAGGGGGCTTACACCGGGGAGCTGTTTTTT. Translation: CATGQGAYTGELFF.

This clonotype appeared many times. This rearrangement joins TRBV25-1 to TRBJ1-1; D call uncertain. The CDR3 has 13 residues. V dropped 10 bases and J dropped 0 bases, with 12 bases sitting between them. Germline CDR1 reads MGHDK; CDR2 reads SYGVNS. The CDR3, as DNA: TGTGCCACCTCCACAGTTATGAACACTGAAGCTTTCTTT. This encodes CATSTVMNTEAFF. The full variable domain, in which reference TRBV25-1 and TRBJ1-1 provide the parts outside the CDR3, is EADIYQTPRYLVIGTGKKITLECSQTMGHDKMYWYQQDPGMELHLIHYSYGVNSTEKGDLSSESTVSRIRTEHFPLTLESARPSHTSQYLCATSTVMNTEAFFGQGTRLTVV.

This clonotype was counted between two and nine times. The chain joins TRBV25-1 to TRBJ2-1; 8 bases map to TRBD2. After removal of 4 bases from V and 8 bases from J, the junction contained 7 bases not matched to a gene. CDR1 and CDR2 from the germline V gene are MGHDK and SYGVNS. CDR3 length: 14 amino acids. The CDR3: CASSGASGPHEQFF. Written as DNA, the CDR3 is TGTGCCAGCAGTGGGGCTAGCGGGCCCCATGAGCAGTTCTTC.

This clonotype was seen more than once but under ten times. CDR3 amino acids: CASSRPGQGYGEQYF. The CDR3 coding sequence is TGTGCCAGCAGCCGGCCGGGACAGGGATACGGCGAGCAGTACTTC. The chain links TRBV7-9 to TRBJ2-7, with TRBD1 matching over 9 bases. V shed 5 bases, J shed 6 bases, and the junction held 11 bases outside the gene matches. The CDR3 has 15 residues. Germline V CDR1 and CDR2: SEHNR, FQNEAQ (reference sequence).